What follows are 16 T cell receptor beta chains derived from one specimen sequenced in a study of pediatric ulcerative colitis. The table came from immunoSEQ multiplex PCR; TCRdb's copy has only in-frame clones and leaves some out. The sample carries roughly 54,000 clones, 80% to 90% recorded once. The sample comprised blood. Receptors were obtained from a boy between 10 and 17 years old who was a control in a study of pediatric ulcerative colitis.

The genes are TRBV5-4 and TRBJ2-3; D remains unclear. The germline CDR1 and CDR2 sequences are SGHNT and YYREEE (reference sequence). This CDR3 contains 13 residues. V was clipped by 9 bases and J by 5 bases, with 16 bases between them. The CDR3 sequence: CATHTTMKDTQYF. CDR3 nucleotides: TGTGCCACCCACACAACTATGAAAGATACGCAGTATTTT. Together with reference TRBV5-4 and TRBJ2-3, the CDR3 gives the full variable domain: ETGVTQSPTHLIKTRGQQVTLRCSSQSGHNTVSWYQQALGQGPQFIFQYYREEENGRGNFPPRFSGLQFPNYSSELNVNALELDDSALYLCATHTTMKDTQYFGPGTRLTVL.

The chain recombines TRBV4-3 with TRBJ1-4; possibly TRBD1 for D (5 bases). Trimming pared 2 bases from V and 0 bases from J, leaving 10 bases between. CDR1 and CDR2 from the germline V gene are LGHNA and YSLEER. The CDR3 has 16 amino acids. CDR3 sequence (DNA): TGCGCCAGCAGCCAAACCAGGGATGCAACTAATGAAAAACTGTTTTTT. Protein sequence: CASSQTRDATNEKLFF.

The chain couples TRBV9 to TRBJ2-5, with D maybe TRBD1 (5 bases). Trimming took off 4 bases at V and 5 bases at J, with 12 bases between the two ends. The CDR3 runs 13 residues. Germline loops: CDR1 SGDLS, CDR2 YYNGEE. CDR3 amino acids: CASSSQGRETQYF. CDR3 DNA sequence: TGTGCCAGCAGCTCCCAGGGCCGGGAGACCCAGTACTTC.

The chain has TRBV4-2 and TRBJ2-7; 10 nucleotides match TRBD2. The J segment lost 3 bases and the V segment lost 1 base, leaving 6 bases of the junction unmatched. CDR1 and CDR2 from the germline V gene are LGHNA and YNFKEQ. This CDR3 region has 16 residues. CDR3 sequence: CASSQALAGIGYEQYF. The CDR3 DNA is TGTGCCAGCAGCCAAGCACTAGCGGGAATCGGCTACGAGCAGTACTTC.

Worth noting for this clone: Mismatch with germline at one junction end may stem from a read error. The rearrangement uses TRBV7-7 and TRBJ1-5; tentative D call: TRBD1 (6 bases). The CDR3 loop spans 16 amino acids. CDR1 and CDR2 from the germline V gene are SSHAT and FNYEAQ (reference sequence). CDR3 loop: CASSPLRGQTNQPQHF. DNA for the CDR3: TGTGCTAGCAGCCCCCTCCGAGGACAGACTAATCAGCCCCAGCATTTT. Filled out from reference TRBV7-7 and TRBJ1-5, the complete variable domain reads GAGVSQSPRYKVTKRGQDVTLRCDPISSHATLYWYQQALGQGPEFLTYFNYEAQPDKSGLPSDRFSAERPEGSISTLTIQRTEQRDSAMYRCASSPLRGQTNQPQHFGDGTRLSIL.

The genes are TRBV2 and TRBJ1-5, with 9 bases matching TRBD1. From germline, CDR1 is SNHLY and CDR2 FYNNEI. With 9 bases clipped from V and 0 bases from J, the junction kept 9 bases outside the gene matches. The length of the CDR3 is 16 residues. CDR3 nucleotide sequence: TGTGCCAGAGCGGGACAGGGCCCATATAGCAATCAGCCCCAGCATTTT. Its translation is CARAGQGPYSNQPQHF.

The chain employs TRBV5-1 and TRBJ2-3; D remains ambiguous. From germline, CDR1 is SGHRS and CDR2 YFSETQ. This CDR3 comprises 17 residues. V was clipped by 0 bases and J by 6 bases, with 20 bases between them. The CDR3 here is CASSLAGDGMNLDTQYF. CDR3 nucleotide sequence: TGCGCCAGCAGCTTGGCCGGAGACGGCATGAACTTGGATACGCAGTATTTT.

This clone showed up just once. The chain recombines TRBV9 with TRBJ2-7; the D call may be TRBD1 or TRBD2 (5 bases each). Germline V lookup: CDR1 SGDLS, CDR2 YYNGEE. V was clipped by 0 bases and J by 0 bases, with 10 bases between them. CDR3 length equals 15 residues. The DNA for the CDR3 is TGTGCCAGCAGCGTAGCTCCGGGGCCCTCCTACGAGCAGTACTTC. Translating gives CASSVAPGPSYEQYF.

CDR3 nucleotides: TGCGCCAGCAGCCACCCTGTGCGGGGTAGCACAGATACGCAGTATTTT. It is translated as CASSHPVRGSTDTQYF. This chain connects TRBV4-1 to TRBJ2-3; D may be TRBD2 (6 bases). V lost 3 bases, J lost 0 bases, and 13 bases lay in between. Germline CDR1 and CDR2: MGHRA and YSYEKL. The CDR3 length is 16 residues.

This clone has only a few counts. This chain connects TRBV5-4 to TRBJ1-6; D gene unclear. Trimming stripped 5 bases from V and 3 bases from J, with 12 bases between. The CDR3 runs to 15 residues. Germline values: CDR1 SGHNT, CDR2 YYREEE (reference sequence). The CDR3 sequence: CASSQNTDYNSPLHF. CDR3 DNA sequence: TGTGCCAGCAGTCAAAATACGGACTATAATTCACCCCTCCACTTT.

The genes are TRBV15 and TRBJ1-5; no firm D call. The germline V gene encodes CDR1 LNHNV and CDR2 YYDKDF (reference sequence). The CDR3 loop spans 13 amino acids. Trimming removed 3 bases from V and 7 bases from J, with 10 bases in between. CDR3 sequence: CATSREGGQPQHF. The CDR3 bases are TGTGCCACCAGCAGGGAAGGCGGGCAGCCCCAGCATTTT.

This sequence joins TRBV15 and TRBJ2-6; 14 bases match TRBD2. The germline CDR1 and CDR2 sequences are LNHNV and YYDKDF (reference sequence). The CDR3 runs to 18 residues. Trimming removed 7 bases from V and 1 base from J; junction bases left unmatched: 6. DNA of the CDR3: TGTGCCACCATCCCGGGACTAGCGGGAGTGTCTGGGGCCAACGTCCTGACTTTC. Translation: CATIPGLAGVSGANVLTF. Looking up the rest from reference TRBV15 and TRBJ2-6 gives the full variable domain: DAMVIQNPRYQVTQFGKPVTLSCSQTLNHNVMYWYQQKSSQAPKLLFHYYDKDFNNEADTPDNFQSRRPNTSFCFLDIRSPGLGDTAMYLCATIPGLAGVSGANVLTFGAGSRLTVL.

Here the CDR3 reads CASSVLVGYEQYF. CDR3 DNA sequence: TGTGCCAGCAGCGTATTAGTGGGGTACGAGCAGTACTTC. The chain carries TRBV9 and TRBJ2-7, with D unclear. This CDR3 has 13 residues. The germline V gene has CDR1 SGDLS and CDR2 YYNGEE. V lost 1 base and J lost 4, with 9 bases in between.

This chain links TRBV4-3 with TRBJ1-4; the match to TRBD1 covers 8 bases. Per germline, CDR1 LGHNA and CDR2 YSLEER. The CDR3 covers 16 residues. V shed 0 bases, J shed 8 bases, and the junction held 8 bases outside the gene matches. Here the CDR3 reads CASSQEAGGGREKLFF. CDR3 coding DNA: TGCGCCAGCAGCCAAGAGGCAGGGGGCGGGAGGGAAAAACTGTTTTTT.

The V gene is TRBV27, the J gene TRBJ2-6, with D perhaps being TRBD1 or TRBD2 (5 bases each). V lost 8 bases to trimming and J lost 4 bases, with 18 bases between them. The V gene's germline CDR1 is MNHEY and CDR2 SMNVEV (reference sequence). The CDR3 is made up of 16 amino acids. CDR3: CASSPPTGPGANVLTF. The CDR3 DNA follows: TGTGCCAGCTCCCCCCCCACGGGGCCCGGGGCCAACGTCCTGACTTTC.

The V call is TRBV2, the J call TRBJ1-1; no clear D gene. Germline V gene lookup returns CDR1 SNHLY and CDR2 FYNNEI. The V end was cut by 5 bases, the J end by 4 bases, with 11 bases between. The CDR3 is made up of 13 amino acids. The CDR3 protein is CASSKEGGTEAFF. The CDR3 DNA follows: TGTGCCAGCAGTAAAGAGGGCGGCACTGAAGCTTTCTTT.